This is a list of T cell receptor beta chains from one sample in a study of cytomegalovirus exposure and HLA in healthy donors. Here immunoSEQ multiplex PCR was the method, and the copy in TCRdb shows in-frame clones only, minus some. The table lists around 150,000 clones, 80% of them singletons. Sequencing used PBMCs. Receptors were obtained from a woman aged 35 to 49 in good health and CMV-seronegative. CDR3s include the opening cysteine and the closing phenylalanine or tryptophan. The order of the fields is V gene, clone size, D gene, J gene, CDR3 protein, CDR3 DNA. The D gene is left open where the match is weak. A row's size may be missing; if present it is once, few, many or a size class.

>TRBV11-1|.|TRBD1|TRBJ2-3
CASSLYTNRGPIPDTQYF
TGTGCCAGCAGCTTGTATACGAACAGGGGCCCCATCCCAGATACGCAGTATTTT
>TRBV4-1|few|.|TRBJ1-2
CASSQLEDSLDGYTF
TGCGCCAGCAGCCAACTGGAGGACTCCCTGGATGGCTACACCTTC
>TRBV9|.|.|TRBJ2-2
CASSVRIGSPGELFF
TGTGCCAGCAGCGTAAGAATCGGGAGCCCCGGGGAGCTGTTTTTT
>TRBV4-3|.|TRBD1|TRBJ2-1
CASSQVLNRGDLSYNEQFF
TGCGCCAGCAGCCAAGTATTGAACAGGGGAGACCTCTCCTACAATGAGCAGTTCTTC
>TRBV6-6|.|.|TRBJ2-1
CASSPQANEQFF
TGTGCCAGCAGTCCTCAGGCTAATGAGCAGTTCTTC
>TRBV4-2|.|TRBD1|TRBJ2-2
CASSHPTGGLDTGELFF
TGTGCCAGCAGCCACCCGACAGGGGGTCTTGATACCGGGGAGCTGTTTTTT
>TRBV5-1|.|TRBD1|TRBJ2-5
CASSPGTGWWDSLQETQYF
TGCGCCAGCAGTCCCGGGACAGGGTGGTGGGACTCCCTCCAAGAGACCCAGTACTTC
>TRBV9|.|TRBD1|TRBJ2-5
CASSNRGGSGWETQYF
TGTGCCAGCAGCAACAGGGGTGGATCGGGCTGGGAGACCCAGTACTTC
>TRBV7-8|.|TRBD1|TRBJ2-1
CAALLGPGGDEQFF
TGTGCCGCTCTCCTAGGGCCAGGGGGCGATGAGCAGTTCTTC
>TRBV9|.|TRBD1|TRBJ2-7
CASSARQGNEQYF
TGTGCCAGCAGCGCGAGACAGGGAAACGAGCAGTACTTC
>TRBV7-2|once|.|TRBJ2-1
CASSSRLSPTNEQFF
TGTGCCAGCAGCTCCAGACTCTCACCCACCAATGAGCAGTTCTTC
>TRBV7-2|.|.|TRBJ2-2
CASSSRVNTGELFF
TGTGCCAGCAGCTCGCGGGTGAACACCGGGGAGCTGTTTTTT
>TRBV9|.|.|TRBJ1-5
CASSGTGKSNQPQHF
TGTGCCAGCAGCGGAACAGGGAAGAGCAATCAGCCCCAGCATTTT
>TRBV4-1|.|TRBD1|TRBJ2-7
CASSHGQGARRSYEQYF
TGCGCCAGCAGCCACGGACAGGGGGCCAGGCGCTCCTACGAGCAGTACTTC
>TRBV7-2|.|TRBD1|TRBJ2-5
CASTRDRGRKETQYF
TGTGCCAGCACCCGGGACAGGGGGCGGAAAGAGACCCAGTACTTC
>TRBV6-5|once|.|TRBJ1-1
CASSSRVRTEAFF
TGTGCCAGCAGTTCCAGGGTTAGGACTGAAGCTTTCTTT
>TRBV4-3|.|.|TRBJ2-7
CASSQDEGVGSYEQYF
TGCGCCAGCAGCCAAGACGAGGGAGTGGGCTCCTACGAGCAGTACTTC
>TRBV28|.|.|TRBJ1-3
CASSSPRAGNTIYF
TGTGCCAGCAGTTCCCCTCGGGCTGGAAACACCATATATTTT
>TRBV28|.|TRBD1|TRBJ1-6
CASSFRTGAGNSPLHF
TGTGCCAGCAGCTTCCGGACAGGGGCTGGTAATTCACCCCTCCACTTT
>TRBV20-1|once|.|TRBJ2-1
CSSDRNNEQFF
TGCAGTTCGGACAGAAACAATGAGCAGTTCTTC
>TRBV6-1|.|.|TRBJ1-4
CASNRVGNEKLFF
TGTGCCAGCAACAGGGTCGGTAATGAAAAACTGTTTTTT
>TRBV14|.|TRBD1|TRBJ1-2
CASSQGTVFNGYTF
TGTGCCAGCAGCCAGGGGACAGTCTTCAATGGCTACACCTTC
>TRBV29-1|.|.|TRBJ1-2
CSVEVGDYGYTF
TGCAGCGTTGAAGTGGGAGACTATGGCTACACCTTC
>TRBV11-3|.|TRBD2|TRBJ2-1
CASSSPWVQRGDSYNEQFF
TGTGCCAGCAGCTCCCCTTGGGTTCAGCGGGGGGACTCCTACAATGAGCAGTTCTTC
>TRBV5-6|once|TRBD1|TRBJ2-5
CASSFQGAKETQYF
TGTGCCAGCAGCTTCCAGGGGGCGAAAGAGACCCAGTACTTC
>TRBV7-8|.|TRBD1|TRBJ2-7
CASSLVDRGAGPLYEQYF
TGTGCCAGCAGCTTAGTTGACAGGGGAGCTGGCCCCCTCTACGAGCAGTACTTC
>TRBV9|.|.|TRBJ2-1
CASSVAGGNEQFF
TGTGCCAGCAGCGTAGCCGGGGGTAATGAGCAGTTCTTC
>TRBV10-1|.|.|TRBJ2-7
CASSEEGRGSYEQYF
TGCGCCAGCAGTGAAGAGGGCAGGGGCTCCTACGAGCAGTACTTC
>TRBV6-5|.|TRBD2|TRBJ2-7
CASSPNLGRGYEQYF
TGTGCCAGCAGCCCCAATCTAGGGAGGGGATACGAGCAGTACTTC
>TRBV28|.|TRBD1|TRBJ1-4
CASSLTGGRNEKLFF
TGTGCCAGCAGTCTAACAGGGGGCAGGAATGAAAAACTGTTTTTT
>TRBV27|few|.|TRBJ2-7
CASREIGDEQYF
TGTGCCAGCAGGGAAATAGGGGACGAGCAGTACTTC
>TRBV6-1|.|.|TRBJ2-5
CASSGIGHLQETQYF
TGTGCCAGCAGTGGGATCGGACATCTCCAAGAGACCCAGTACTTC
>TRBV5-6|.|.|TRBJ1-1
CASSLVGVMNTEAFF
TGTGCCAGCAGCTTGGTAGGGGTTATGAACACTGAAGCTTTCTTT
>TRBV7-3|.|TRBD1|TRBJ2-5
CASSLGDRDQETQYF
TGTGCCAGCAGCTTGGGGGACAGGGACCAAGAGACCCAGTACTTC
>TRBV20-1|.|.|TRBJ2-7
CSTGIYEQYF
TGCAGTACAGGAATCTACGAGCAGTACTTC
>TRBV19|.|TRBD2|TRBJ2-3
CASSIDRLAGPDTQYF
TGTGCCAGTAGTATAGATCGACTAGCGGGTCCGGATACGCAGTATTTT
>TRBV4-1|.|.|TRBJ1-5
CASSQDTGNNQPQHF
TGCGCCAGCAGCCAAGATACCGGGAACAATCAGCCCCAGCATTTT
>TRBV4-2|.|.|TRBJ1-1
CASSQLLTEAFF
TGTGCCAGCAGCCAATTACTCACTGAAGCTTTCTTC
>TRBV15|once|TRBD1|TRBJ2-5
CATSRSGGEEETQYF
TGTGCCACCAGCAGATCAGGGGGCGAGGAAGAGACCCAGTACTTC
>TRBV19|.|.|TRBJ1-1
CASSIDHETATNTEAFF
TGTGCCAGTAGTATAGATCATGAGACTGCGACGAACACTGAAGCTTTCTTT